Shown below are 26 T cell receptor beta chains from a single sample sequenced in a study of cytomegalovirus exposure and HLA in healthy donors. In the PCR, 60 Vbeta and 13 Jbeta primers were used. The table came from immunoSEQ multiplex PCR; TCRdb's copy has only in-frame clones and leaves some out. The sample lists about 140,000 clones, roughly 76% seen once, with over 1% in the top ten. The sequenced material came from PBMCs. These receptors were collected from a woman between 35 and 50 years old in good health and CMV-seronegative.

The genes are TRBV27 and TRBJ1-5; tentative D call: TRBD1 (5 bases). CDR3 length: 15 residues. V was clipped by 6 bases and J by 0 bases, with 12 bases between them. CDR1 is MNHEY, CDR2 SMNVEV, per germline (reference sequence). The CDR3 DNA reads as TGTGCCAGCAGCCGACAGCCCGATAGCAATCAGCCCCAGCATTTT. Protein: CASSRQPDSNQPQHF.

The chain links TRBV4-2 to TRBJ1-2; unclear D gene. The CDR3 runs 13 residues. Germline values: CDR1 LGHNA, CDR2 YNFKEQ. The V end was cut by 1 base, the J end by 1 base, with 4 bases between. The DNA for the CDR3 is TGTGCCAGCAGCCAAGCCCTTAACTATGGCTACACCTTC. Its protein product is CASSQALNYGYTF.

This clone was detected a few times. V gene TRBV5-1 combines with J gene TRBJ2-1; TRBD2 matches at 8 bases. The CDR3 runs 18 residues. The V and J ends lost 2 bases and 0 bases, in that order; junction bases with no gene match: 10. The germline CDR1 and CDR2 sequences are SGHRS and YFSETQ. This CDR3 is CASSLPLMRGDSYNEQFF. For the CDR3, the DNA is TGCGCCAGCAGCTTACCCCTTATGCGGGGGGACTCCTACAATGAGCAGTTCTTC.

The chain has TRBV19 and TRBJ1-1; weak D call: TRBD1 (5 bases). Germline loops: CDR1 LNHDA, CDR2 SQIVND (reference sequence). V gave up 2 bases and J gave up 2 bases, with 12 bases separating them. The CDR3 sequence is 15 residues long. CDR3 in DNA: TGTGCCAGTAGTATACAGGGTCCGAGTAACACTGAAGCTTTCTTT. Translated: CASSIQGPSNTEAFF.

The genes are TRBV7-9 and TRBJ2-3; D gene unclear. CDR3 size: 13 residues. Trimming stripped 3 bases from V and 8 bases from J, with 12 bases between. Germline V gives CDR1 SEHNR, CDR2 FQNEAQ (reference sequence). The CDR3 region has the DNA TGTGCCAGCAGCTTGTCAATGAGCCCTACGCAGTATTTT. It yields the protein CASSLSMSPTQYF.

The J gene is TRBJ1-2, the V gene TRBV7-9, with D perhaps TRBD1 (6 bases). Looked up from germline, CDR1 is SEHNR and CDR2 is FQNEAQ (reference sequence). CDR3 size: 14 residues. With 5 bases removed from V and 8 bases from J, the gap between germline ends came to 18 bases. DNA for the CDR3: TGTGCCAGCAGCCGATATAATGACAGGCGGGGCTACACCTTC. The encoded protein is CASSRYNDRRGYTF.

The CDR3 DNA follows: TGTGCCAGCAGCTTCTACAGTTATAGCAATCAGCCCCAGCATTTT. This gives the protein CASSFYSYSNQPQHF. This rearrangement joins TRBV5-4 to TRBJ1-5; D gene uncertain. This CDR3 is built from 15 residues. The V and J ends lost 2 bases and 0 bases respectively, with 9 bases between them. From germline, CDR1 is SGHNT and CDR2 YYREEE (reference sequence).

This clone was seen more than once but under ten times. The CDR3 DNA is TGTGCCAGCAGGGGGGAGGGTTCACCCCTCCACTTT. Protein product: CASRGEGSPLHF. This chain connects TRBV2 to TRBJ1-6; D might be TRBD1 (5 bases). CDR1 and CDR2 (germline): SNHLY, FYNNEI. The CDR3 has 12 amino acids. With 6 bases removed from V and 9 bases from J, the gap between germline ends came to 9 bases.

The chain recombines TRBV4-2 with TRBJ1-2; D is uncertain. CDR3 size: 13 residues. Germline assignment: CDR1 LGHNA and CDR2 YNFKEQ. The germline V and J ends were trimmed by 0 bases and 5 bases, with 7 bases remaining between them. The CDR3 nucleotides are TGTGCCAGCAGCCAAGATCCCGTTTATGGCTACACCTTC. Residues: CASSQDPVYGYTF.

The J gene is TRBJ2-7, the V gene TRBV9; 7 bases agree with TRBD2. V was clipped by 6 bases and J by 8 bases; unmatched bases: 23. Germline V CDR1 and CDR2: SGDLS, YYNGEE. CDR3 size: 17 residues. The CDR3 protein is CASIGKIRGVACSQQYV. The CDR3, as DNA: TGTGCCAGCATAGGGAAGATACGGGGGGTCGCCTGCTCCCAGCAGTACGTC.

The CDR3 region is CASYGITGANVLTF. The CDR3 nucleotides are TGTGCCAGTTACGGGATCACTGGGGCCAACGTCCTGACTTTC. The rearrangement uses TRBV7-9 and TRBJ2-6; TRBD2 might be the D (5 bases). Germline V CDR1 and CDR2: SEHNR, FQNEAQ (reference sequence). This CDR3 has 14 residues. The germline V and J ends were trimmed by 9 bases and 2 bases, with 11 bases remaining between them. The entire variable domain, with the rest obtained from reference TRBV7-9 and TRBJ2-6, is as follows: DTGVSQNPRHKITKRGQNVTFRCDPISEHNRLYWYRQTLGQGPEFLTYFQNEAQLEKSRLLSDRFSAERPKGSFSTLEIQRTEQGDSAMYLCASYGITGANVLTFGAGSRLTVL.

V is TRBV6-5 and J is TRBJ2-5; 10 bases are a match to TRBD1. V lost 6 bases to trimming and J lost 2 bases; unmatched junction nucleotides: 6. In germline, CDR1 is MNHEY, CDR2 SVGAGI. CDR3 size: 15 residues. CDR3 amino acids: CASSRTGGLQETQYF. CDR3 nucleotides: TGTGCCAGCAGCCGGACAGGGGGTTTACAAGAGACCCAGTACTTC.

The CDR3 spells CASSFGTSGGAVFF. Written as DNA, the CDR3 is TGTGCCAGCAGCTTTGGGACTAGCGGGGGGGCGGTGTTCTTC. This chain connects TRBV7-3 to TRBJ2-1, with 16 bases aligning to TRBD2. The ends lost 3 bases at V and 15 bases at J; junction bases unmatched: 5. Germline CDR1 and CDR2: SGHTA and FQGTGA. This CDR3 has 14 amino acids.

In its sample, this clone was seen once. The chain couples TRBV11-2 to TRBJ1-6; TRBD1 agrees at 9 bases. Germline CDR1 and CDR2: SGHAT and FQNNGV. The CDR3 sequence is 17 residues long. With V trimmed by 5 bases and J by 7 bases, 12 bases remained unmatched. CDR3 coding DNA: TGTGCCAGCAGCGAAGGACAGGGGATGACCCTAAATTCACCCCTCCACTTT. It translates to CASSEGQGMTLNSPLHF.

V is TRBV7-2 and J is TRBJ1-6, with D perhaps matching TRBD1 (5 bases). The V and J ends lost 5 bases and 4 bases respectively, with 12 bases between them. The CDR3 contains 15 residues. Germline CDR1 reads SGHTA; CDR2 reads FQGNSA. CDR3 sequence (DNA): TGTGCCAGCAGCCTGCGACAGAGTTATAATTCACCCCTCCACTTT. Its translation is CASSLRQSYNSPLHF.

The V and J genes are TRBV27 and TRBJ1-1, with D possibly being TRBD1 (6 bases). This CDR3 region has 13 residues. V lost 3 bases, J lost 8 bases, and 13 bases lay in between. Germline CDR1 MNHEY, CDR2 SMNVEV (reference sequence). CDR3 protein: CASSFGTTGEAFF. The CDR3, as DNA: TGTGCCAGCAGTTTCGGGACCACAGGGGAAGCTTTCTTT.

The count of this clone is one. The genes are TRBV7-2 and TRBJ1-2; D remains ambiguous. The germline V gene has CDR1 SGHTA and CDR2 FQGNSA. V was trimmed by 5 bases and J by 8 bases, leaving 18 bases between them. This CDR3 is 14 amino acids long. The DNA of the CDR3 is TGTGCCAGCAGCCCCGAGACGACCACCGGGGGCTACACCTTC. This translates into CASSPETTTGGYTF. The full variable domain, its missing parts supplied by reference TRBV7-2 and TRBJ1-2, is GAGVSQSPSNKVTEKGKDVELRCDPISGHTALYWYRQSLGQGLEFLIYFQGNSAPDKSGLPSDRFSAERTGGSVSTLTIQRTQQEDSAVYLCASSPETTTGGYTFGSGTRLTVV.

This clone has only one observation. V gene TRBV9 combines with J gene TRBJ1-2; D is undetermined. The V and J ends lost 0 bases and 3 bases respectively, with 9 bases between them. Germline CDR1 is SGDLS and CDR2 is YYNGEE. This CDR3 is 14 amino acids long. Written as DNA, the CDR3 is TGTGCCAGCAGCGTAGAAGCAGGCCACTATGGCTACACCTTC. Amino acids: CASSVEAGHYGYTF.

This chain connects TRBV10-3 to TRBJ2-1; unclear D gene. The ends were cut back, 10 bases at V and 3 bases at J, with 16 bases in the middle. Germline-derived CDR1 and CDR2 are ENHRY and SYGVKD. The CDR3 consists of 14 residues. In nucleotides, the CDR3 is TGTGCCACCGTCTATTCAGAGGTCTACAATGAGCAGTTCTTC. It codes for CATVYSEVYNEQFF.

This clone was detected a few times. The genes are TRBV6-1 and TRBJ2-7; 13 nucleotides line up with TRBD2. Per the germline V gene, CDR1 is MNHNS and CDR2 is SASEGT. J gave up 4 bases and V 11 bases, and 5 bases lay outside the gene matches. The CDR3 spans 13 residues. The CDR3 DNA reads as TGTGCCTCGCGGACTAGCGGGGGATACGAGCAGTACGTC. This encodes CASRTSGGYEQYV.

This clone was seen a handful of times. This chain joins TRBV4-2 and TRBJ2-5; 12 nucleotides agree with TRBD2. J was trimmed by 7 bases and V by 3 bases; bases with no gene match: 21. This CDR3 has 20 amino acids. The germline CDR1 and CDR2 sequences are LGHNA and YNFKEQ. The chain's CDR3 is CASSQFAGASGGAARVTQYF. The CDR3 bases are TGTGCCAGCAGCCAGTTCGCGGGGGCTAGCGGGGGGGCGGCTCGGGTGACCCAGTACTTC.

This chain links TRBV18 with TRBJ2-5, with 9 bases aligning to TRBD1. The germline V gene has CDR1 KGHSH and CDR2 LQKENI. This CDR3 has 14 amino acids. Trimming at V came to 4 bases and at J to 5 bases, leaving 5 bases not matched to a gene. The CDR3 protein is CASSRDRVGETQYF. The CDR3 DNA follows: TGTGCCAGCTCACGGGACAGGGTCGGGGAGACCCAGTACTTC.

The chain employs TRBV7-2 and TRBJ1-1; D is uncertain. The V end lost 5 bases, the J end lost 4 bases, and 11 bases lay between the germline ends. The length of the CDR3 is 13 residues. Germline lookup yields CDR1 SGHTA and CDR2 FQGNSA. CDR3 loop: CASSPDGGTEAFF. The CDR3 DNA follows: TGTGCCAGCAGCCCGGACGGAGGCACTGAAGCTTTCTTT.

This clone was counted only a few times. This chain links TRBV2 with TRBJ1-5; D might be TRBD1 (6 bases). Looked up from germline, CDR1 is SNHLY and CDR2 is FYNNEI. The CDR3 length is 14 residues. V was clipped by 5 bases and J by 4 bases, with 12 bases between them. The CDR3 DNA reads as TGTGCCAGCAGTTTTGGACAGACAAATCAGCCCCAGCATTTT. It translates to CASSFGQTNQPQHF.

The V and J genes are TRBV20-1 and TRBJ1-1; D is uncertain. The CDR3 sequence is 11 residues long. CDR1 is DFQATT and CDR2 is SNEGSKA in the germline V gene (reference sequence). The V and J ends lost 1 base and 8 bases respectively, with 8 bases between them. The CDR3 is CSARVREEAFF. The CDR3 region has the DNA TGCAGTGCTAGAGTTCGGGAAGAAGCTTTCTTT.

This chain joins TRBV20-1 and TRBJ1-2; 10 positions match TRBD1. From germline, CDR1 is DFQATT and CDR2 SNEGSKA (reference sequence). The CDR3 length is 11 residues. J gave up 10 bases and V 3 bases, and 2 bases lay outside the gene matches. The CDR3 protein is CSASRQGAYTF. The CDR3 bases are TGCAGTGCTAGCCGACAGGGGGCCTACACCTTC.